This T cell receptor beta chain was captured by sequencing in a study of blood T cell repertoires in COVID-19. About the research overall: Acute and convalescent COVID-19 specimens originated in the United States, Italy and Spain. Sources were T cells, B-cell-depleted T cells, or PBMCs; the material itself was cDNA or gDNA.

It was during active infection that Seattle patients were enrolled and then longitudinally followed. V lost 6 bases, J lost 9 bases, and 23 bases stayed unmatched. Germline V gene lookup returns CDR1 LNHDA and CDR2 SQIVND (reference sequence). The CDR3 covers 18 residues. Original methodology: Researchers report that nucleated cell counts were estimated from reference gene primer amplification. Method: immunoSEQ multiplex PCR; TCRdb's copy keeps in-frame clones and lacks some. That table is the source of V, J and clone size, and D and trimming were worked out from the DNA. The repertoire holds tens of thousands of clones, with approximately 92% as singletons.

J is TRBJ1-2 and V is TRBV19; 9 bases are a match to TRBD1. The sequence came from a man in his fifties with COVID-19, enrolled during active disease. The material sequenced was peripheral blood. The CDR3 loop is CASSIFTGQGFLDDRYTF. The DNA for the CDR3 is TGTGCCAGTAGCATCTTTACCGGACAGGGGTTTTTGGACGATCGCTACACCTTC.